This record covers a single T cell receptor (beta chain). The germline gives CDR1 MDHEN, CDR2 SYDVKM. The CDR3 runs to 13 residues. The assay was immunoSEQ multiplex PCR, and TCRdb's table has in-frame clones only and misses some. Of 45,000 or so clones detected, 70% to 90% appear once; the ten largest clones hold about 9%. This specimen comes from a study of blood T cell repertoires in COVID-19. The sample was peripheral blood. The TCR comes from a human donor in a cohort sampled during active COVID-19. The rearrangement links TRBV28 to TRBJ2-3, with 9 bases matching TRBD1. CDR3 residues: CVTDRGSTDTQYF. DNA of the CDR3: TGTGTCACGGACAGGGGATCTACAGATACGCAGTATTTT. The full variable domain, rest sourced from reference TRBV28 and TRBJ2-3, is DVKVTQSSRYLVKRTGEKVFLECVQDMDHENMFWYRQDPGLGLRLIYFSYDVKMKEKGDIPEGYSVSREKKERFSLILESASTNQTSMYLCVTDRGSTDTQYFGPGTRLTVL.